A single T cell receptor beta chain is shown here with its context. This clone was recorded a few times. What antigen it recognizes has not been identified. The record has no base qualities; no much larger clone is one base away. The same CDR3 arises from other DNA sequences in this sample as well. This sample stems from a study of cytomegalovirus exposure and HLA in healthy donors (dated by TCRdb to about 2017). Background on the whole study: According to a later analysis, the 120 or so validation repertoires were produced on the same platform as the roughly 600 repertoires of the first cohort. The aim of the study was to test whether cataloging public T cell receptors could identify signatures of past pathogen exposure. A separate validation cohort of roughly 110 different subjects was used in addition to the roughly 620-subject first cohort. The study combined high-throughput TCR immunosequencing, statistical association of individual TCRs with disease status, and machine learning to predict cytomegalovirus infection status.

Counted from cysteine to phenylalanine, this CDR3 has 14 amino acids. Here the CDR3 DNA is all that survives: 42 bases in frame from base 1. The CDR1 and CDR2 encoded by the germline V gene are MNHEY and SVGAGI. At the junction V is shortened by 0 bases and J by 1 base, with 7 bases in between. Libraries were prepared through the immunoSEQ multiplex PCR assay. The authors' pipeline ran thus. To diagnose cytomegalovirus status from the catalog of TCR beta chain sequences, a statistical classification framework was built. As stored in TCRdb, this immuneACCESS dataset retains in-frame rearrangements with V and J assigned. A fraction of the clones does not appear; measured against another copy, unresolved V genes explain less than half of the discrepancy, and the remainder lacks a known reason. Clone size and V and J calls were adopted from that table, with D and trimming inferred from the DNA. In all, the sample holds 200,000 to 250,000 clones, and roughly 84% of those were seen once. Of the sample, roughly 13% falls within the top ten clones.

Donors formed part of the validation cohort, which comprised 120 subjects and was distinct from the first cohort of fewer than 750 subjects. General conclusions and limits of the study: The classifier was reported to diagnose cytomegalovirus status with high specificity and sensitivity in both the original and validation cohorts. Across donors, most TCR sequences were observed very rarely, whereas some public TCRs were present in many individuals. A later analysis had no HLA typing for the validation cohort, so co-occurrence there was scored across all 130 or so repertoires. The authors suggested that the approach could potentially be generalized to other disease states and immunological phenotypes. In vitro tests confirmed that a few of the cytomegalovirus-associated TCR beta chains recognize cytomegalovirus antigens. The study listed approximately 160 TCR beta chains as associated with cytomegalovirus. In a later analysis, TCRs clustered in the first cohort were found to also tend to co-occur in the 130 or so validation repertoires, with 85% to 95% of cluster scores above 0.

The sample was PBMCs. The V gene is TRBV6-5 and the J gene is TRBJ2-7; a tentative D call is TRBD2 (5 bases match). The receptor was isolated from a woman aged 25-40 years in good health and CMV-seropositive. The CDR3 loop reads CASSYSSGSYEQYF. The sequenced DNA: TGTGCCAGCAGTTACTCGTCGGGATCCTACGAGCAGTACTTC.